The clone carrying this TCR beta chain appeared once. Its cognate antigen is unknown. A second PCR, run for roughly 7 to 11 cycles, used a sample-barcoded 5' primer plus a J-beta primer mix. TCRdb called the 5' RACE reads again in MiXCR, with one record for every CDR3 protein. This table has fewer than 2,000,000 distinct CDR3 sequences, more than 35% appearing once. PBMCs, at least 6 million per sample, were isolated. The source of the sample is a study of blood T cells in healthy people across ages. Findings and caveats of the study: Older age went with lower TCR beta diversity per million T cells, in a roughly linear way.

V was trimmed by 5 bases and J by 3 bases, leaving 11 bases between them. The CDR3 runs 13 residues. Germline V lookup: CDR1 DFQATT, CDR2 SNEGSKA (reference sequence). The rearrangement uses TRBV20-1 and TRBJ1-5, with D unresolved. The clonotype was recovered from a human donor in good health. Sequencing was performed on blood. The CDR3 coding sequence is TGCAGTGCTGTTTTGGGGAACAATCAGCCCCAGCATTTT. Translated, it gives CSAVLGNNQPQHF.